This T cell receptor beta chain was identified in a study of T cell repertoires in cytomegalovirus infection. Turning to the study itself: CMV infection plus the matching HLA type was flagged by public TCR beta signatures. Regarding the study as a whole: Totalled public TCR beta family frequency picked out people who carried CMV plus the relevant HLA. HLA-C-restricted CMV-specific TCR beta clonotypes were dominant in the ex vivo response.

The CDR3 has 19 residues. J lost 0 bases, V lost 0 bases, and 8 bases had no gene match. Germline V gene lookup returns CDR1 SGHDN and CDR2 FVKESK. This clonotype showed up just a few times. Its antigen remains unknown. TCRdb re-called the reads with MiXCR, one entry per CDR3 protein. The table shows under 800,000 distinct CDR3 sequences, with roughly a quarter occurring only once. The chain couples TRBV14 to TRBJ2-6, with TRBD1 matching 7 bases. The source is a human donor in good health (CMV status not recorded). Some clones in this sample may be carry-over from other donors' samples. Sample: CD8+ T cells from PBMCs. The CDR3 region has the DNA TGTGCCAGCAGCCAAGAGGGACAGAGTGAGGCCTCTGGGGCCAACGTCCTGACTTTC. Protein sequence: CASSQEGQSEASGANVLTF.